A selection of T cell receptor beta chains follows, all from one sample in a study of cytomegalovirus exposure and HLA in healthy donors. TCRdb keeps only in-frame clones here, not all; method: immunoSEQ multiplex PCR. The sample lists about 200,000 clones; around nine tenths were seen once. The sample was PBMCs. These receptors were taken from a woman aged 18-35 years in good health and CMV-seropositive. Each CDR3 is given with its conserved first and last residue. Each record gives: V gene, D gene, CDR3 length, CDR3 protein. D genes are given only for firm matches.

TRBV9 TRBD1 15 CASSAGQGARNTIYF
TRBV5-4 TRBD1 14 CASSPRGENTEAFF
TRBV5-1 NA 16 CASSLESKQASYEQYF
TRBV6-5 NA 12 CASSPARGEQFF
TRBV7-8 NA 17 CASSLGFRYRVNTEAFF
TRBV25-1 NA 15 CASSEGRGYSYEQYF
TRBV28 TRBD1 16 CASSSPRRQGRHEQYF
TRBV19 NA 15 CASSIRTLARHEQYF
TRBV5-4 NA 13 CASSAGTGNTIYF
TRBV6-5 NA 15 CATLPPGGGSYEQYF
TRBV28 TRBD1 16 CASSSPGQALTGELFF
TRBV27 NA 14 CASSSEYRDTEAFF
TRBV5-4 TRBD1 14 CASSFQGANTEAFF
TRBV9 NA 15 CASSVEGVPGTEAFF
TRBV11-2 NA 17 CASSLDLGRPPYNEQFF
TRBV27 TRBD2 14 CASSWTSGKETQYF
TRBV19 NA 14 CASSPGGLGYGYTF
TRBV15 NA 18 CATSTTQGVTSSWYEQYF
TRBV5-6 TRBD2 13 CASSPGLVYEQYF
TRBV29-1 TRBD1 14 CSVEGQGSYNEQFF
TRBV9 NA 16 CASSVGSYQLFYEQYF
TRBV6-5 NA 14 CASRERGVYNEQFF
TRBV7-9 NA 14 CASSLLAGSYEQYF
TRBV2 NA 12 CASRQAGYEQYF
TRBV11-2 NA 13 CASSLVSRYGYTF
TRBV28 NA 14 CASSQGGSSYEQYF
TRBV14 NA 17 CASSQDRGAGVPSEQYF
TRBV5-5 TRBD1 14 CASSAGQGFYGYTF
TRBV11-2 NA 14 CASSLDRANYGYTF
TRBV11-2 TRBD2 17 CASSPTPKRGRYNEQFF
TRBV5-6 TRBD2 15 CASREGGRSSYEQYF
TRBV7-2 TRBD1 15 CASSLWTGTGYEQYF
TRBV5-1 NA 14 CASSSSGPGTEAFF
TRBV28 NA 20 CASSPLRPFTRSPGANVLTF
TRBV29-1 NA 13 CSVEENRPYEQYF
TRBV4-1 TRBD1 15 CASSQDDRVGNTIYF
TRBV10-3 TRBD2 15 CAISPGTSVTGELFF
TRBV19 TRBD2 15 CASSTAISGGYEQYF
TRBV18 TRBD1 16 CASSETGGALGEKLFF
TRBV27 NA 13 CASSSRVQQPQHF
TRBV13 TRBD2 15 CASSYRLAGSAEQYF
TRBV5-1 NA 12 CASSGSGDTQYF
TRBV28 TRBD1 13 CASSRTGTDTQYF
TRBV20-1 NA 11 CSEEVNTEAFF
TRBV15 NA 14 CATTPGGGTDTQYF
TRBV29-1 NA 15 CSVEATGSGANVLTF
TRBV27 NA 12 CASSPLGGEQYF
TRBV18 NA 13 CASSTSRGYGYTF
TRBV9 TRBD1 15 CASAGGQASEVEQYF
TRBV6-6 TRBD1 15 CASSPGQAHQETQYF
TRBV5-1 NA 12 CASSLRGSEAFF
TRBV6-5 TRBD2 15 CASSYSAGGYNEQFF
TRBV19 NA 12 CASSFLFNEQFF
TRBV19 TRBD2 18 CASSVFAPGLATAYEQYF
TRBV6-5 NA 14 CASSYSATGYIKYF